This T cell receptor beta chain was identified during a study of T cells in Graves' hyperthyroidism and ophthalmopathy. Study-wide results and caveats: Most thyroid clonotypes expanded above 0.001 were also detected in blood.

This clonotype was counted at least ten times. Its specificity is unknown. Enrolled ophthalmopathy patients presented with a Clinical Activity Score of at least 3, a NOSPECS grade of at least 4, and disease duration under 3 months. Exclusion followed for patients with uncontrolled infection, other autoimmune disease, pregnancy or lactation. The PBMCs studied were ones that came from 10 ml fresh peripheral blood. RNA transcripts were the template for amplifying TCR beta CDR3 regions. TCR CDR3 regions were first amplified by RT-PCR with HTBI primers. From the multiplex PCR reads, TCRdb called clonotypes with MiXCR, one entry per CDR3 protein. The sample shows about 52,000 distinct CDR3 sequences, roughly 50% of them seen only once. Germline-derived CDR1 and CDR2 are MGHDK and SYGVNS. This CDR3 comprises 14 residues. The junction had 6 bases not matched to a gene; V was cut back by 10 bases and J by 4 bases.

The sequencing input was blood. The chain is built from TRBV25-1 and TRBJ2-1; 11 bases fit TRBD2. This receptor was taken from a woman in her forties or fifties with Graves' ophthalmopathy. The CDR3 DNA is TGTGCCACCCAGGGGACTAGCGGATACAATGAGCAGTTCTTC. Translation: CATQGTSGYNEQFF.